This TCR beta chain comes out of a study of cytomegalovirus exposure and HLA in healthy donors. With 1 base removed from V and 1 base from J, the gap between germline ends came to 10 bases. The CDR3 length is 14 residues. The germline gives CDR1 GTSNPN, CDR2 SVGIG (reference sequence). In the PCR, 60 Vbeta and 13 Jbeta primers were used. Data came from immunoSEQ multiplex PCR; TCRdb stores just in-frame clones and leaves some out. The sample consists of roughly 250,000 clones, roughly 86% of them appearing once. Sequences were obtained from PBMCs. The chain carries TRBV30 and TRBJ1-1; D call uncertain. The TCR originated in a woman aged 40 to 49 in good health and CMV-seropositive. DNA of the CDR3: TGTGCCTGGAGTGGTGGCCGACAGAACACTGAAGCTTTCTTT. Protein sequence: CAWSGGRQNTEAFF.